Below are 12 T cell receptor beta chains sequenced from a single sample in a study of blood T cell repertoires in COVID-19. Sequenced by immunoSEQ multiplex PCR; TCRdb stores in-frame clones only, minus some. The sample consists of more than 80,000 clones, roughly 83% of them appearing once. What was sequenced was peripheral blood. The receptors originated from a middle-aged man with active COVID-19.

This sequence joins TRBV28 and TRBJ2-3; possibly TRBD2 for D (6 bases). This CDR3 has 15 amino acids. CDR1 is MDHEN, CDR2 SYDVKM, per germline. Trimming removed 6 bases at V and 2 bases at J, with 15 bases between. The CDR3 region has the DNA TGTGCCAGCAGCTCGCGGGACTTGCCCACAGATACGCAGTATTTT. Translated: CASSSRDLPTDTQYF.

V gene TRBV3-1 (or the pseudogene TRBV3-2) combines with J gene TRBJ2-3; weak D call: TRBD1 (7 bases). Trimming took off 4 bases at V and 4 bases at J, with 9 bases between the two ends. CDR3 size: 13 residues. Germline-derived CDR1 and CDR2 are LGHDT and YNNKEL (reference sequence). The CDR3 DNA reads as TGTGCCAGCAGCCCCAGGGGGGCAGATACGCAGTATTTT. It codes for CASSPRGADTQYF.

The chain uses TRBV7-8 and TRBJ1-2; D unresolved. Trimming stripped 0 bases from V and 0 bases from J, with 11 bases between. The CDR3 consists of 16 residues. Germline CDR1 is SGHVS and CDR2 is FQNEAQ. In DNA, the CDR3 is TGTGCCAGCAGCTTAGCCACTGACGGAGCTAACTATGGCTACACCTTC. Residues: CASSLATDGANYGYTF. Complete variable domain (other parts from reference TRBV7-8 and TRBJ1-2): GAGVSQSPRYKVAKRGQDVALRCDPISGHVSLFWYQQALGQGPEFLTYFQNEAQLDKSGLPSDRFFAERPEGSVSTLKIQRTQQEDSAVYLCASSLATDGANYGYTFGSGTRLTVV.

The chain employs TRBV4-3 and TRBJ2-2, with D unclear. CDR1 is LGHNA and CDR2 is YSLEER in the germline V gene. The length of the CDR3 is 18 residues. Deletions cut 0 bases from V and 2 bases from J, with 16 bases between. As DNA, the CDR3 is TGCGCCAGCAGCCAAGAGTTATCGCGGCAGATTAACACCGGGGAGCTGTTTTTT. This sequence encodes CASSQELSRQINTGELFF.

The CDR3 DNA reads TGTGCCAGCAGTTGGACAGGGAGGGATCAGCCCCAGCATTTT. This translates into CASSWTGRDQPQHF. The chain combines TRBV2 with TRBJ1-5; TRBD1 matches 8 bases. The CDR3 is 14 amino acids. Trimming cost V 5 bases and J 5 bases; bases outside gene matches: 5. Germline CDR1 SNHLY, CDR2 FYNNEI. Drawing the rest from reference TRBV2 and TRBJ1-5, the complete variable domain is EPEVTQTPSHQVTQMGQEVILRCVPISNHLYFYWYRQILGQKVEFLVSFYNNEISEKSEIFDDQFSVERPDGSNFTLKIRSTKLEDSAMYFCASSWTGRDQPQHFGDGTRLSIL.

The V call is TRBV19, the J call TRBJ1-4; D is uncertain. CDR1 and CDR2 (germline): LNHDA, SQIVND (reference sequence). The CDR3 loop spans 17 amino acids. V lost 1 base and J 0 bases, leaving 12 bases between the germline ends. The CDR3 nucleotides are TGTGCCAGTAGTATAGTTGGGCAGGCGACAACTAATGAAAAACTGTTTTTT. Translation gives CASSIVGQATTNEKLFF. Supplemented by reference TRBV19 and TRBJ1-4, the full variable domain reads DGGITQSPKYLFRKEGQNVTLSCEQNLNHDAMYWYRQDPGQGLRLIYYSQIVNDFQKGDIAEGYSVSREKKESFPLTVTSAQKNPTAFYLCASSIVGQATTNEKLFFGSGTQLSVL.

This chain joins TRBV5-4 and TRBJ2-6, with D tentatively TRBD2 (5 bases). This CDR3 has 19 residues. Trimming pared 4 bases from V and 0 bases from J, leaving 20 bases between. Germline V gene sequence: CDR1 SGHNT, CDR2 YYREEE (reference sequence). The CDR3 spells CASSGLMGGFISGANVLTF. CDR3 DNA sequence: TGTGCCAGCAGCGGGTTAATGGGCGGGTTTATCTCTGGGGCCAACGTCCTGACTTTC. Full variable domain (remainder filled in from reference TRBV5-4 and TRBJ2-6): ETGVTQSPTHLIKTRGQQVTLRCSSQSGHNTVSWYQQALGQGPQFIFQYYREEENGRGNFPPRFSGLQFPNYSSELNVNALELDDSALYLCASSGLMGGFISGANVLTFGAGSRLTVL.

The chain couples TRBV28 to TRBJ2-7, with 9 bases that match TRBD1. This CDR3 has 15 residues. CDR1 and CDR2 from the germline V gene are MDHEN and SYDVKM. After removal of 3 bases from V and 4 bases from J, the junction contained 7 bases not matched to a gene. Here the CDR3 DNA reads TGTGCCAGCAGTTTCCCACAGGGGGCGAGATACGAGCAGTACTTC. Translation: CASSFPQGARYEQYF.

The CDR3 protein is CASKRESTDTQYF. The CDR3 DNA follows: TGCGCCAGCAAACGAGAGAGCACAGATACGCAGTATTTT. The rearrangement uses TRBV5-1 and TRBJ2-3; unclear D gene. The length of the CDR3 is 13 residues. CDR1 and CDR2 from the germline V gene are SGHRS and YFSETQ. The V end was cut by 6 bases, the J end by 0 bases, with 8 bases between.

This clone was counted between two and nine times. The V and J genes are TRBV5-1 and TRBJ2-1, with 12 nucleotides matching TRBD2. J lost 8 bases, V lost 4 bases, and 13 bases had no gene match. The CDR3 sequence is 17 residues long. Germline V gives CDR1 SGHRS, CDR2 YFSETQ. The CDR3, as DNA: TGCGCCAGCAGCGGAAGTCTAGCGGGAGGGCCATCGGATGAGCAGTTCTTC. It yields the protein CASSGSLAGGPSDEQFF. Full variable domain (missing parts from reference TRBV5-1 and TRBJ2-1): KAGVTQTPRYLIKTRGQQVTLSCSPISGHRSVSWYQQTPGQGLQFLFEYFSETQRNKGNFPGRFSGRQFSNSRSEMNVSTLELGDSALYLCASSGSLAGGPSDEQFFGPGTRLTVL.

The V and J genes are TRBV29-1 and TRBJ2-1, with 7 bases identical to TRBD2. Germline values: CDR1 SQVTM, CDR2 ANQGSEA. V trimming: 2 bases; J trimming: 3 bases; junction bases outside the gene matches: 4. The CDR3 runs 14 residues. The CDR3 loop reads CSVEFSGFYNEQFF. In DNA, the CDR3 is TGCAGCGTTGAATTTAGCGGGTTCTACAATGAGCAGTTCTTC.

CDR3 sequence: CASSLVGTTAYEQYF. In nucleotides, the CDR3 is TGTGCCAGCAGCTTAGTAGGGACAACTGCCTACGAGCAGTACTTC. The chain couples TRBV7-2 to TRBJ2-7, with D possibly TRBD1 on 6 matching bases. Trimming removed 1 base at V and 2 bases at J, with 12 bases between. Per germline, CDR1 SGHTA and CDR2 FQGNSA. The CDR3 is 15 residues long. Filled out from reference TRBV7-2 and TRBJ2-7, the complete variable domain reads GAGVSQSPSNKVTEKGKDVELRCDPISGHTALYWYRQSLGQGLEFLIYFQGNSAPDKSGLPSDRFSAERTGGSVSTLTIQRTQQEDSAVYLCASSLVGTTAYEQYFGPGTRLTVT.